These T cell receptor beta chains were read from a single sample in a study of blood T cell repertoires in COVID-19. Produced via immunoSEQ multiplex PCR; TCRdb's table is partial and in-frame only. The sample contains about 180,000 clones, about 86% of which appear only once. Sequenced material: peripheral blood. These receptors originate from a man in his fifties or sixties with active or convalescent COVID-19. Both conserved end residues are part of each CDR3. A D gene is named only where the DNA matches it firmly. Only some rows state a clone size, as once, few, many or a class for expanded clones.

.,TRBJ1-4,TRBD1,TRBV6-2/TRBV6-3,15,CASSGRGQINEKLFF,TGTGCCAGCAGCGGACGGGGACAGATTAATGAAAAACTGTTTTTT
.,TRBJ2-2,.,TRBV2,14,CASTYSRSSGELFF,TGTGCCAGCACCTATAGTAGAAGTAGCGGGGAGCTGTTTTTT
.,TRBJ2-7,TRBD2,TRBV5-6,15,CASKGGLAGVYEQYF,TGTGCCAGCAAGGGGGGACTAGCGGGAGTTTACGAGCAGTACTTC
.,TRBJ2-7,.,TRBV2,13,CASSHREPYEQYF,TGTGCCAGCAGTCACAGGGAACCCTACGAGCAGTACTTC
.,TRBJ2-3,.,TRBV2,16,CASNGGLAESTDTQYF,TGTGCCAGCAACGGGGGCCTAGCGGAAAGCACAGATACGCAGTATTTT
.,TRBJ1-1,.,TRBV10-3,16,CAISESPDRMNTEAFF,TGTGCCATCAGTGAGTCCCCCGACAGGATGAACACTGAAGCTTTCTTT
.,TRBJ1-6,TRBD1,TRBV9,14,CASSVETGDSPLHF,TGTGCCAGCAGCGTAGAAACAGGGGATTCACCCCTCCACTTT
.,TRBJ1-6,.,TRBV5-5,15,CASSLDAGRDSPLHF,TGTGCCAGCAGCTTGGACGCGGGAAGGGATTCACCCCTCCACTTT
.,TRBJ2-7,TRBD1,TRBV30,14,CAWSVLAGGNEQYF,TGTGCCTGGAGTGTATTGGCAGGGGGTAACGAGCAGTACTTC
once,TRBJ2-2,.,TRBV2,13,CASSSPGTGELFF,TGTGCCAGCAGTAGCCCGGGAACCGGGGAGCTGTTTTTT
.,TRBJ1-2,.,TRBV6-6,15,CASRNPTGPDYGYTF,TGTGCCAGCAGGAATCCGACAGGTCCCGACTATGGCTACACCTTC